Below are 27 T cell receptor beta chains sequenced from a single sample in a study of type 1 regulatory T cells. These receptors have no known antigen. Via MiXCR, TCRdb re-called the reads, giving one row per CDR3 protein. The data show roughly 65,000 distinct CDR3 sequences, 49% seen once. Input material: cultured non-Tr1 T cells, either the whole culture or a sorted T cell fraction (not recorded which). The receptors derive from a human donor in good health.

The chain couples TRBV18 to TRBJ1-2; perhaps TRBD1 as D (5 bases). The CDR3 loop spans 15 amino acids. With 1 base removed from V and 1 base from J, the gap between germline ends came to 10 bases. Per germline, CDR1 KGHSH and CDR2 LQKENI. The CDR3 loop reads CASSPRGGNNYGYTF. The CDR3 region has the DNA TGTGCCAGCTCACCACGGGGCGGCAATAACTATGGCTACACCTTC.

This chain joins TRBV7-9 and TRBJ1-5; no firm D call. Germline V gives CDR1 SEHNR, CDR2 FQNEAQ (reference sequence). The CDR3 extends over 14 amino acids. V lost 3 bases, J lost 4 bases, and 10 bases lay in between. CDR3 in amino acids: CASSFAANNQPQHF. CDR3 in DNA: TGTGCCAGCAGCTTTGCAGCTAATAATCAGCCCCAGCATTTT.

V usage is TRBV5-5 and J usage is TRBJ2-3, with D perhaps matching TRBD2 (5 bases). This CDR3 spans 15 amino acids. Trimming left V 0 bases short and J 10 bases short, with 18 bases between. Germline values: CDR1 SGHKS, CDR2 YYEKEE (reference sequence). The CDR3 nucleotides are TGTGCCAGCAGCTTGGTTAATGGGCGTACGGAGGCGCAGTATTTT. Translated, it gives CASSLVNGRTEAQYF. Drawing the rest from reference TRBV5-5 and TRBJ2-3, the complete variable domain is DAGVTQSPTHLIKTRGQQVTLRCSPISGHKSVSWYQQVLGQGPQFIFQYYEKEERGRGNFPDRFSARQFPNYSSELNVNALLLGDSALYLCASSLVNGRTEAQYFGPGTRLTVL.

The chain couples TRBV6-1 to TRBJ1-1, with 10 bases lining up with TRBD1. The CDR3 is 14 residues long. The germline CDR1 and CDR2 sequences are MNHNS and SASEGT. The junction had 14 bases not matched to a gene; V was cut back by 7 bases and J by 12 bases. The CDR3: CASTPSGTGVMTFF. The CDR3 region has the DNA TGTGCCAGCACCCCGAGTGGGACAGGGGTGATGACTTTCTTT.

The CDR3 loop reads CASQGATEAFF. The DNA for the CDR3 is TGCGCCAGCCAGGGTGCCACTGAAGCTTTCTTT. J is TRBJ1-1 and V is TRBV10-2; TRBD1 is a possible D gene (5 bases). Germline-derived CDR1 and CDR2 are WSHSY and SAAADI. V dropped 8 bases and J dropped 4 bases, with 8 bases sitting between them. The CDR3 length is 11 residues.

The chain has TRBV7-3 and TRBJ2-4; D unclear. Germline V gives CDR1 SGHTA, CDR2 FQGTGA. V was clipped by 3 bases and J by 7 bases, with 10 bases between them. The CDR3 covers 13 residues. The CDR3 region is CASSLSSQNIQYF. The CDR3 DNA is TGTGCCAGCAGCTTGTCGTCCCAGAACATTCAGTACTTC.

The V gene is TRBV18, the J gene TRBJ2-7, with 9 bases that match TRBD1. Per germline, CDR1 KGHSH and CDR2 LQKENI. J was trimmed by 6 bases and V by 3 bases; bases with no gene match: 9. The CDR3 is 15 residues long. CDR3 protein: CASSPLPGQGSEQYF. The CDR3 DNA follows: TGTGCCAGCTCACCCCTCCCGGGACAGGGAAGCGAGCAGTACTTC.

The chain uses TRBV4-2 and TRBJ1-5; D ambiguous. With 1 base removed from V and 0 bases from J, the gap between germline ends came to 4 bases. The CDR3 runs 14 residues. CDR1 LGHNA and CDR2 YNFKEQ come from the germline V gene. CDR3 DNA sequence: TGTGCCAGCAGCCAAGTCGATAGCAATCAGCCCCAGCATTTT. Its translation: CASSQVDSNQPQHF.

The sample holds many counts of this clonotype. DNA for the CDR3: TGTGCCAGCTCACTGGCCGTCTTGAACACTGAAGCTTTCTTT. Translation: CASSLAVLNTEAFF. J is TRBJ1-1 and V is TRBV18; no reliable D call. V was pared by 4 bases and J by 0 bases, with 9 bases between. This CDR3 comprises 14 residues. Germline values: CDR1 KGHSH, CDR2 LQKENI.

The CDR3 region has the DNA TGTGCCAGCAGCCAAGCGGGGGCTAACTATGGCTACACCTTC. Translating it yields CASSQAGANYGYTF. This chain uses TRBV4-2 with TRBJ1-2; D might be TRBD1 (5 bases). The CDR3 covers 14 residues. V was shortened by 1 base and J by 0 bases, with 6 bases between the two germline ends. Per germline, CDR1 LGHNA and CDR2 YNFKEQ.

V is TRBV7-2 and J is TRBJ2-4; 7 bases line up with TRBD2. V trimming: 6 bases; J trimming: 1 base; junction bases outside the gene matches: 21. This CDR3 contains 20 residues. The V gene's germline CDR1 is SGHTA and CDR2 FQGNSA. The CDR3 nucleotides are TGTGCCAGCAGTTCAAGCGGGAATTGGCAGGGCGGCTTGGCCAAAAACATTCAGTACTTC. Translating it yields CASSSSGNWQGGLAKNIQYF.

The J gene is TRBJ2-3, the V gene TRBV29-1; D unresolved. Trimming cost V 7 bases and J 4 bases, with 18 bases left between them. Germline loops: CDR1 SQVTM, CDR2 ANQGSEA. This CDR3 contains 14 residues. The CDR3 loop reads CSANSWQTPDTQYF. DNA for the CDR3: TGCAGCGCCAACAGTTGGCAGACCCCAGATACGCAGTATTTT.

The V gene is TRBV2, the J gene TRBJ2-1; 10 nucleotides match TRBD2. The CDR3 extends over 14 amino acids. Trimming cost V 5 bases and J 10 bases; bases outside gene matches: 8. Germline-derived CDR1 and CDR2 are SNHLY and FYNNEI. The CDR3 DNA is TGTGCCAGCAGTCAGCGGGGGGGCCAATCGGAGCAGTTCTTC. This encodes CASSQRGGQSEQFF.

The rearrangement links TRBV18 to TRBJ1-1, with TRBD1 matching 7 bases. The V segment lost 3 bases and the J segment 5 bases; nucleotides outside the gene matches: 9. The CDR3 runs 15 residues. CDR1 and CDR2 (germline): KGHSH, LQKENI. CDR3 bases: TGTGCCAGCTCACCTCTCGACAGGGTTGGGACTGAAGCTTTCTTT. It specifies CASSPLDRVGTEAFF.

In its sample, this clonotype was seen a few times. The chain couples TRBV24-1 to TRBJ1-2; D not resolved. CDR1 and CDR2 from the germline V gene are KGHDR and SFDVKD. V was shortened by 4 bases and J by 8 bases, with 13 bases between the two germline ends. There are 13 residues in the CDR3. CDR3 in amino acids: CATSDLNSRGYTF. As DNA, the CDR3 is TGTGCCACCAGTGACCTAAACTCCCGGGGCTACACCTTC.

The table lists this clonotype with a few counts. DNA of the CDR3: TGTGCCAGCAGTTCCGGGACAAATCTTCCCTACGAGCAGTACTTC. Translating it yields CASSSGTNLPYEQYF. The chain has TRBV12-3 or TRBV12-4 and TRBJ2-7; possibly TRBD1 for D (6 bases). V shed 4 bases and J shed 2 bases, with 15 bases lying between them. This CDR3 has 15 residues.

J is TRBJ2-1 and V is TRBV10-3; D may match TRBD1 or TRBD2 (5 bases each). The CDR3 spans 14 residues. Germline CDR1 and CDR2: ENHRY and SYGVKD. Trimming stripped 8 bases from V and 3 bases from J, with 14 bases between. The CDR3 DNA is TGTGCCATCTCCCGGGGCAGGGACTACAATGAGCAGTTCTTC. Amino acids: CAISRGRDYNEQFF.

The chain is built from TRBV20-1 and TRBJ1-2; TRBD1 agrees at 10 bases. Germline assignment: CDR1 DFQATT and CDR2 SNEGSKA (reference sequence). Germline trimming cut 5 bases from V and 3 bases from J; bases unmatched to any gene: 9. The CDR3 covers 15 residues. The CDR3 DNA follows: TGCAGTGCTCGCCCGACCGGGACAGGGGACTATGGCTACACCTTC. Translated, it gives CSARPTGTGDYGYTF.

The V gene is TRBV3-1, the J gene TRBJ1-5; D remains unclear. The CDR3 is 13 residues long. Trimming removed 1 base from V and 1 base from J, with 2 bases in between. Germline values: CDR1 LGHDT, CDR2 YNNKEL (reference sequence). The CDR3 region is CASSQGSNQPQHF. DNA for the CDR3: TGTGCCAGCAGCCAAGGGAGCAATCAGCCCCAGCATTTT.

The chain recombines TRBV27 with TRBJ1-5; tentatively, D is TRBD1 (6 bases). The ends were cut back, 2 bases at V and 1 base at J, with 9 bases in the middle. The CDR3 spans 15 residues. Looked up from germline, CDR1 is MNHEY and CDR2 is SMNVEV (reference sequence). Here the CDR3 reads CASSLAGQSNQPQHF. CDR3 coding DNA: TGTGCCAGCAGTTTAGCGGGACAAAGCAATCAGCCCCAGCATTTT.

This clonotype was seen only a few times. The chain combines TRBV5-1 with TRBJ2-1, with D possibly TRBD2 on 5 matching bases. Per the germline V gene, CDR1 is SGHRS and CDR2 is YFSETQ. This CDR3 region has 13 residues. V lost 2 bases to trimming and J lost 6 bases, with 9 bases between them. CDR3 loop: CASSLATTNEQFF. The CDR3 bases are TGCGCCAGCAGCTTAGCGACTACCAATGAGCAGTTCTTC.

The chain recombines TRBV19 with TRBJ2-2; the match to TRBD2 covers 7 bases. This CDR3 has 13 amino acids. Germline values: CDR1 LNHDA, CDR2 SQIVND (reference sequence). The V segment lost 6 bases and the J segment 5 bases; nucleotides outside the gene matches: 3. The CDR3 region is CASRLGGTGELFF. For the CDR3, the DNA is TGTGCCAGTAGGTTGGGAGGGACCGGGGAGCTGTTTTTT.

The chain combines TRBV7-9 with TRBJ2-1; no clear D. This CDR3 is built from 14 residues. V was shortened by 2 bases and J by 7 bases, with 12 bases between the two germline ends. CDR1 and CDR2 from the germline V gene are SEHNR and FQNEAQ (reference sequence). This CDR3 reads CASSLQNVGNEQFF. The CDR3 nucleotides are TGTGCCAGCAGCTTACAAAATGTGGGGAATGAGCAGTTCTTC.

This chain links TRBV28 with TRBJ1-1; a weak D match, TRBD1 (6 bases). This CDR3 comprises 15 residues. Germline assignment: CDR1 MDHEN and CDR2 SYDVKM. Deletions cut 4 bases from V and 1 base from J, with 13 bases between. The CDR3 spells CASSYGTQKNTEAFF. In DNA form, the CDR3 reads TGTGCCAGCAGTTACGGGACACAAAAGAACACTGAAGCTTTCTTT.

This clonotype occurred a few times. This sequence joins TRBV7-2 and TRBJ2-7; D call uncertain. Looked up from germline, CDR1 is SGHTA and CDR2 is FQGNSA. There are 14 residues in the CDR3. The V end was cut by 3 bases, the J end by 4 bases, with 13 bases between. The chain's CDR3 is CASSFLSRPYEQYF. Here the CDR3 DNA reads TGTGCCAGCAGCTTTCTGTCCCGGCCATACGAGCAGTACTTC. The full variable domain, its missing parts supplied by reference TRBV7-2 and TRBJ2-7, is GAGVSQSPSNKVTEKGKDVELRCDPISGHTALYWYRQSLGQGLEFLIYFQGNSAPDKSGLPSDRFSAERTGGSVSTLTIQRTQQEDSAVYLCASSFLSRPYEQYFGPGTRLTVT.

CDR3 in amino acids: CASGRFYEQYF. The CDR3 bases are TGTGCCAGCGGACGGTTCTACGAGCAGTACTTC. The chain employs TRBV2 and TRBJ2-7; D gene ambiguous. CDR1 and CDR2 (germline): SNHLY, FYNNEI. The CDR3 covers 11 residues. The V end was cut by 8 bases, the J end by 3 bases, with 8 bases between.

J is TRBJ1-6 and V is TRBV7-2; 8 bases line up with TRBD1. The V segment lost 5 bases and the J segment 5 bases; nucleotides outside the gene matches: 5. There are 15 residues in the CDR3. CDR1 is SGHTA, CDR2 FQGNSA, per germline. CDR3 region: CASSTDRGNNSPLHF. The CDR3 DNA reads TGTGCCAGCAGCACTGACAGGGGTAATAATTCACCCCTCCACTTT.